This T cell receptor (beta chain) was identified during a study of T cell changes during pregnancy in multiple sclerosis. Only in-frame clones appear in the TCRdb table, and some are missing; sequencing was by immunoSEQ multiplex PCR. The sample lists 60,000 to 65,000 clones; roughly 90% were seen once. The ends were cut back, 3 bases at V and 4 bases at J, with 12 bases in the middle. Germline CDR1 and CDR2: LNHDA and SQIVND (reference sequence). The CDR3 extends over 14 amino acids. The rearrangement joins TRBV19 to TRBJ1-2; no reliable D call. The receptor comes from a female donor with multiple sclerosis, enrolled in a pregnancy study. The sequencing here drew on peripheral blood, taken in the first trimester of pregnancy. The CDR3 here is CASSMGSGGYGYTF. Written as DNA, the CDR3 is TGTGCCAGTAGTATGGGGAGTGGAGGCTATGGCTACACCTTC.